This T cell receptor (beta chain) comes out of a study of blood T cell repertoires in COVID-19. CDR3 length equals 13 residues. The V and J ends lost 2 bases and 7 bases respectively, with 13 bases between them. Germline lookup yields CDR1 SGHRS and CDR2 YFSETQ. Data came from immunoSEQ multiplex PCR; TCRdb stores just in-frame clones and leaves some out. In the table there are around 47,000 clones, about 85% of which are singletons. The specimen sequenced was peripheral blood. The chain is built from TRBV5-1 and TRBJ2-7, with D possibly matching TRBD2 (6 bases). This sequence was found in a woman aged 80 or over in a cohort sampled during active or convalescent COVID-19. CDR3 coding DNA: TGCGCCAGCAGCTTCTGGGGAGCGGGTGAGCAGTACTTC. This gives the protein CASSFWGAGEQYF.